This entry describes one T cell receptor beta chain. This clone appeared a few times. Its antigen remains unidentified. The input lacks base qualities; no much larger clone sits a single base away. Sorted T cell subsets were CFSE-labeled and co-cultured for roughly five days with allogeneic regulatory or mature dendritic cells at a 1:10 DC:T ratio. FACS was used to sort CD4+ or CD8+ cells into naive T cells (CD45RA+) and memory T cells (CD45RO+). The T cells used for TCR sequencing were obtained from two healthy control subjects. Genomic DNA was extracted with the Qiagen DNeasy Blood & Tissue Kit. The data were obtained in a study of regulatory dendritic cells for organ transplantation (dated 2017 in TCRdb). For the wider study: To make regulatory dendritic cells, monocytes were cultured with vitamin D3 on days 0 and 4, plus IL-10 on day 4. On day 6, LPS was added to the DC cultures to test how the DCs responded to a strong maturation-inducing agent. The TCRbeta repertoires of sorted naive and memory CD4+ and CD8+ T cells were sequenced before and after allostimulation with regulatory or mature dendritic cells.

A multiplexed two-step PCR with Vbeta-specific forward primers and Jbeta-specific reverse primers was used to amplify the TCRbeta CDR3 regions. The TCRbeta libraries were sequenced on an Illumina instrument via the immunoSEQ service. Per the source publication's procedure: IMGT annotation was used to assign V, D and J genes, and synthetic CDR3 analogues were used to correct counts for multiplex PCR bias. In the immunoSEQ Analyzer, repertoire clonality was calculated as one minus the normalized Shannon entropy. Clonal expansion was defined using Fisher's exact test with Benjamini-Hochberg false discovery rate control and a two-tailed threshold of P<0.01. Drawn from immuneACCESS, this table holds only the in-frame rearrangements with V and J called that TCRdb kept. Clones are partly lost; checked studies trace under half to an unresolved V gene and leave the rest unexplained. V and J calls plus clone size are reproduced from that table; the DNA served to infer D and trimming. For this sample there are about 12,000 clones; roughly 64% appear just once. The ten largest clones take up about 1.1% of the sample.

The CDR3 spans 16 residues, from the cysteine through the phenylalanine. Left in the record is the CDR3 DNA by itself, 48 bases read in frame from the first base. V loses 5 bases at its end and J loses 1 base; junction bases beyond the gene matches: 11. Sequences SGHRS (CDR1) and YFSETQ (CDR2) are obtained from the germline V gene. Overall study results and their limits: Repertoires were highly diverse in naive CD4+ and CD8+ T cells, less diverse in memory cells, and most oligoclonal in memory CD8+ cells. The authors pointed out considerable heterogeneity between individuals in the alloreactive memory CD8+ T cell pool, and only a couple of subjects were sequenced. Of the resting subsets, memory CD8+ T cells had the largest number of alloreactive TCR clonotypes. In both subjects, allostimulation led to expansion of memory CD8+ clones, though the expansion induced by regulatory dendritic cells appeared to be more limited than that induced by mature dendritic cells.

The source material was naive CD8+ T cells from blood cultured with dendritic cells. What this sample's cell subset or site label stands for: CD45RA+ naive T cells. This receptor was taken from a human donor in good health. The receptor chain draws on TRBV5-1 and TRBJ1-1; the junction holds 7 bases that match TRBD1. Here is the DNA: TGCGCCAGCAGATCACGAGGGACAGCAAGGAACACTGAAGCTTTCTTT. This sequence encodes CASRSRGTARNTEAFF.